The 14 T cell receptor beta chains below all came from one sample that was sequenced in a study of OX40 agonist ivuxolimab in advanced cancers. Profiled with immunoSEQ multiplex PCR; TCRdb holds only in-frame clones, not every one. This sample has 17,000 or so clones; just under 80% occur once, and the top ten carry under 30%. The sequences come from CD4+ or CD8+ T cells sorted from blood, collected in a trial of the OX40 agonist ivuxolimab. Receptors were obtained from an adult with an advanced solid tumor such as melanoma, head and neck, liver or kidney cancer.

The chain couples TRBV13 to TRBJ2-5, with 9 bases aligning to TRBD2. The V segment lost 0 bases and the J segment 11 bases; nucleotides outside the gene matches: 10. CDR1 PRHDT and CDR2 FYEKMQ come from the germline V gene (reference sequence). The CDR3 covers 15 residues. Here the CDR3 DNA reads TGTGCCAGCAGCTTAGGGAGGCGGGAGGGCCGTCAGCAGTACTTC. It codes for CASSLGRREGRQQYF.

V gene TRBV5-5 combines with J gene TRBJ2-7, with D perhaps TRBD2 (5 bases). V lost 4 bases and J 2 bases, leaving 16 bases between the germline ends. The germline gives CDR1 SGHKS, CDR2 YYEKEE (reference sequence). The CDR3 contains 15 residues. CDR3 region: CASSPHIWRAYEQYF. In DNA form, the CDR3 reads TGTGCCAGCAGCCCCCATATATGGCGGGCCTACGAGCAGTACTTC. Together with reference TRBV5-5 and TRBJ2-7, the CDR3 gives the full variable domain: DAGVTQSPTHLIKTRGQQVTLRCSPISGHKSVSWYQQVLGQGPQFIFQYYEKEERGRGNFPDRFSARQFPNYSSELNVNALLLGDSALYLCASSPHIWRAYEQYFGPGTRLTVT.

The chain is built from TRBV7-8 and TRBJ1-2; D possibly corresponds to TRBD1 (6 bases). The CDR3 runs to 13 residues. CDR1 and CDR2 from the germline V gene are SGHVS and FQNEAQ. V lost 6 bases, J lost 8 bases, and 16 bases lay in between. CDR3 amino acids: CASSHPDRWGYTF. Here the CDR3 DNA reads TGTGCCAGCAGTCACCCAGACAGGTGGGGCTACACCTTC.

The chain links TRBV2 to TRBJ1-2; D may be TRBD1 (6 bases). The CDR3 length is 16 residues. Germline-derived CDR1 and CDR2 are SNHLY and FYNNEI. Trimming removed 2 bases from V and 4 bases from J, with 17 bases in between. The CDR3 reads CASSELHRTASYGYTF. The CDR3 coding sequence is TGTGCCAGCAGTGAACTCCATCGGACAGCCTCCTATGGCTACACCTTC.

The J gene is TRBJ2-5, the V gene TRBV19; D ambiguous. The germline V and J ends were trimmed by 1 base and 7 bases, with 10 bases remaining between them. The CDR3 length is 13 residues. CDR1 is LNHDA, CDR2 SQIVND, per germline (reference sequence). This CDR3 reads CASSIAPSGTQYF. CDR3 in DNA: TGTGCCAGTAGTATAGCTCCGTCGGGGACCCAGTACTTC.

This chain joins TRBV7-9 and TRBJ2-1, with 8 bases aligning to TRBD1. This CDR3 contains 19 residues. J lost 2 bases, V lost 4 bases, and 16 bases had no gene match. Germline-derived CDR1 and CDR2 are SEHNR and FQNEAQ (reference sequence). The CDR3 protein is CASSSPGTGREGPYNEQFF. The CDR3 bases are TGTGCCAGCAGCTCGCCCGGGACAGGCAGAGAAGGACCCTACAATGAGCAGTTCTTC.

This sequence joins TRBV23-1 and TRBJ2-2; D is possibly TRBD2 (6 bases). TRBV23-1 is an ORF; its function is uncertain. The V gene lost 0 bases and the J gene lost 5 bases, with 16 bases spanning the gap. This CDR3 is built from 17 residues. The CDR3 region has the DNA TGCGCCAGCAGTCAATCGAAGGAGGGACGGGTGACCGGGGAGCTGTTTTTT. Translated: CASSQSKEGRVTGELFF.

This clone was counted only a few times. The chain links TRBV2 to TRBJ2-1; 13 positions agree with TRBD2. J gave up 7 bases and V 5 bases, and 8 bases lay outside the gene matches. Germline CDR1 SNHLY, CDR2 FYNNEI. The CDR3 is made up of 16 amino acids. CDR3 bases: TGTGCCAGCAGTTATTGGACTAGCGGGAGTGGTAATGAGCAGTTCTTC. Its protein is CASSYWTSGSGNEQFF.

J is TRBJ2-7 and V is TRBV28, with D uncertain. Germline CDR1 reads MDHEN; CDR2 reads SYDVKM. Trimming pared 5 bases from V and 9 bases from J, leaving 14 bases between. This CDR3 is 12 amino acids long. This CDR3 is CASSPTPIGQYF. Written as DNA, the CDR3 is TGTGCCAGCAGTCCGACCCCGATAGGGCAGTACTTC.

The chain carries TRBV5-6 and TRBJ1-1; D remains unclear. Germline V lookup: CDR1 SGHDT, CDR2 YYEEEE. V was trimmed by 4 bases and J by 0 bases, leaving 7 bases between them. The CDR3 consists of 13 residues. The CDR3 sequence is CASSPGLNTEAFF. The CDR3 coding sequence is TGTGCCAGCAGCCCTGGACTGAACACTGAAGCTTTCTTT.

This clone was found once. V and J are TRBV27 and TRBJ2-2; 8 bases map to TRBD1. Trimming at V came to 5 bases and at J to 1 base, leaving 3 bases not matched to a gene. The CDR3 is 15 residues long. The germline V gene has CDR1 MNHEY and CDR2 SMNVEV (reference sequence). CDR3 protein: CASSLGTGNTGELFF. For the CDR3, the DNA is TGTGCCAGCAGTCTCGGGACAGGGAACACCGGGGAGCTGTTTTTT.

V gene TRBV27 combines with J gene TRBJ2-5; 9 positions match TRBD1. The J segment lost 3 bases and the V segment lost 4 bases, leaving 3 bases of the junction unmatched. Germline V lookup: CDR1 MNHEY, CDR2 SMNVEV (reference sequence). The CDR3 length is 14 residues. The CDR3 is CASSWTGDEETQYF. CDR3 coding DNA: TGTGCCAGCAGTTGGACAGGGGATGAAGAGACCCAGTACTTC.

The rearrangement joins TRBV19 to TRBJ1-1, with D tentatively TRBD1 (6 bases). This CDR3 is 14 amino acids long. With 6 bases removed from V and 3 bases from J, the gap between germline ends came to 14 bases. Germline-derived CDR1 and CDR2 are LNHDA and SQIVND (reference sequence). CDR3: CASSIIEGDTEAFF. The CDR3, as DNA: TGTGCCAGTAGCATAATTGAGGGGGACACTGAAGCTTTCTTT. Complete variable domain (other parts from reference TRBV19 and TRBJ1-1): DGGITQSPKYLFRKEGQNVTLSCEQNLNHDAMYWYRQDPGQGLRLIYYSQIVNDFQKGDIAEGYSVSREKKESFPLTVTSAQKNPTAFYLCASSIIEGDTEAFFGQGTRLTVV.

The gene calls are TRBV21-1 and TRBJ1-3; no DNA check was done on the table's D call, TRBD1. TRBV21-1 constitutes a pseudogene. The CDR3 extends over 21 amino acids. CDR3 residues: CASSKKTPEGQGTRSGNTIYF. The CDR3 coding sequence is TGTGCCAGCAGCAAAAAAACCCCAGAGGGACAGGGGACACGCTCTGGAAACACCATATATTTT.